These T cell receptor beta chains were read from a single sample in a study of T-cell reconstitution after alpha-beta-depleted transplantation in children. TCRdb reprocessed the PCR reads with MiXCR, giving one entry per CDR3 protein. This table holds a few hundred thousand distinct CDR3 sequences, about 25% found once. Sequencing was performed on PBMCs, taken before TCRalphabeta/CD19-depleted stem cell transplant. The receptors derive from a girl aged 2 to 10 with Fanconi anemia, due to receive a stem cell transplant. Both conserved end residues are part of each CDR3. The D gene is left open where the match is weak. Only part of the rows carry a size: once, few, many, or a class if the clone is expanded.

V	J	size	D	DNA	CDR3
TRBV20-1	TRBJ1-1	once	-	TGCAGTGCTAGACGGGTAAACACTGAAGCTTTCTTT	CSARRVNTEAFF
TRBV12-3/TRBV12-4	TRBJ2-2	-	-	TGTGCCAGCAGTTTAAACCAGGGAGCCGGGGAGCTGTTTTTT	CASSLNQGAGELFF
TRBV4-2	TRBJ1-2	-	-	TGTGCCAGCAGCCAACTCTGGTCAGGGGAGAACTATGGCTACACCTTC	CASSQLWSGENYGYTF
TRBV18	TRBJ2-1	many	-	TGTGCCAGCTCACAGGGGACTGGGGATAATGAGCAGTTCTTC	CASSQGTGDNEQFF
TRBV7-2	TRBJ2-7	few	-	TGTGCCAGCAGCTTAGGTGGGGCGCGGCGGGTCTACGAGCAGTACTTC	CASSLGGARRVYEQYF
TRBV9	TRBJ2-3	-	TRBD2	TGTGCCAGCAGCGTAGATTTAGCGGGAGGGCCAATAGATACGCAGTATTTT	CASSVDLAGGPIDTQYF
TRBV24-1	TRBJ2-3	-	TRBD1	TGTGCCACCAGTGATCCCGGACAGGGCTTGCTCACAGATACGCAGTATTTT	CATSDPGQGLLTDTQYF
TRBV6-2/TRBV6-3	TRBJ2-1	many	-	TGTGCCAGCAGTTACAGGGATTTCTCCTACAATGAGCAGTTCTTC	CASSYRDFSYNEQFF
TRBV20-1	TRBJ2-7	-	-	TGCAGTGCTAGAGATTTTGTAAAGAACTACGAGCAGTACTTC	CSARDFVKNYEQYF
TRBV5-1	TRBJ2-5	many	-	TGTGCCAGCAGTCTCGACGGGGAGACCCAGTACTTC	CASSLDGETQYF
TRBV27	TRBJ1-5	-	-	TGTGCCAGCAATTTGCCGGGACGTAGCAATCAGCCCCAGCATTTT	CASNLPGRSNQPQHF
TRBV29-1	TRBJ2-3	-	-	TGCAGCGTTGGCTCACCTTGGGATAATGGGGACAGCACAGATACGCAGTATTTT	CSVGSPWDNGDSTDTQYF
TRBV18	TRBJ1-1	-	-	TGTGCCAGCTCCCGGGGAGGGACGGGACGGAACACTGAAGCTTTCTTT	CASSRGGTGRNTEAFF
TRBV7-3	TRBJ2-1	few	TRBD2	TGTGCCAGCAGCTTTACTAGCGGGAGGAACCATGAGCAGTTCTTC	CASSFTSGRNHEQFF
TRBV7-2	TRBJ2-7	few	TRBD2	TGTGCCAGCAGCCCCGGGACTAGCGCCTACGAGCAGTACTTC	CASSPGTSAYEQYF
TRBV11-2	TRBJ2-1	-	-	TGTGCCAGCAGCTTAGGTAGGGGGCAGTTCTTC	CASSLGRGQFF
TRBV20-1	TRBJ2-1	-	TRBD2	TGCAGTGCTCCAACTCAGCGGGGGGGCCTGAATGAGCAGTTCTTC	CSAPTQRGGLNEQFF
TRBV6-5	TRBJ1-1	many	-	TGTGCCAGCAGTTACGGTCATCGGGGCACTGAAGCTTTCTTT	CASSYGHRGTEAFF
TRBV5-4	TRBJ1-1	many	-	TGTGCCAGCAGCTTGGAGGGCAGGGCGCAGTTGGCTTTCTTT	CASSLEGRAQLAFF